This T cell receptor beta chain comes out of a study of cytomegalovirus exposure and HLA in healthy donors. The PCR contained 60 Vbeta and 13 Jbeta primers. Profiled with immunoSEQ multiplex PCR; TCRdb holds only in-frame clones, not every one. The data contain around 250,000 clones, about 90% of them singletons. Study-wide results and caveats: The dataset shows that most TCR sequences were rare, while some public TCRs occurred in many donors.

Concerning this clone itself: Its antigen remains unidentified.

CDR1 is SGHVS and CDR2 is FNYEAQ in the germline V gene. CDR3 length: 15 residues. Trimming took 5 bases from V and 4 from J; bases not matched to a gene: 6. Sequences were obtained from PBMCs. This clonotype was obtained from a girl aged 2 to 9 in good health and CMV-seronegative. The V and J genes are TRBV7-6 and TRBJ2-3; TRBD2 aligns across 10 bases. Written as DNA, the CDR3 is TGTGCCAGCAGCGGCCCTAGCGGGAGCGCAGATACGCAGTATTTT. It translates to CASSGPSGSADTQYF.